This TCR beta chain was recorded in a study of cytomegalovirus exposure and HLA in healthy donors (TCRdb year 2017). In the study overall: An earlier analysis of roughly 630 of the donors reported roughly 270 Gb of sequence data and more than 90 million unique TCR beta sequences from roughly 200 million T cells. To predict cytomegalovirus infection status, the study combined high-throughput TCR immunosequencing, statistical association of individual TCRs with disease status, and machine learning. Every discovery cohort repertoire had been produced on one sequencing platform. In an earlier analysis of more than 550 of the donors, high-throughput TCR beta sequencing was used to judge whether each TCR beta V gene segment behaved as functional or pseudogenic. Approximately 310 gigabases of sequencing data and some 85 million unique TCR sequences were included in an early release covering roughly 600 HLA-typed donors. A later analysis re-examined previously published TCR beta repertoires from over 500 donors and added high-resolution HLA genotyping to investigate patterns of TCR occurrence. Of the 350 to 400 genotyped donors, approximately 83% fell in the genetic ancestry cluster associated with self-reported Caucasian donors. Along with the roughly 710-subject first cohort, a separate validation cohort of around 120 different subjects was used. Rather than using new phenotypic data, the later analysis identified candidate immune exposures from TCR beta sequences and from how often those sequences occurred across donors. On average, roughly 240,000 unique TCR beta nucleotide sequences were sequenced per donor among 350 to 400 genotyped donors of the cohort, with 15% to 20% of those sequences being non-productive. The study was designed to test whether signatures of past pathogen exposure could be identified by cataloging public T cell receptors. Donor age, sex, ethnicity and CMV serostatus were compiled together with the repertoire data. The number of typed donors differed by locus: about 620-640 for A, B, C, DRB1 and DQB1; 500 to 550 for DQA1; 606 for DPA1; and around 490 for DPB1. Because of strong linkage in the cohort, four to six DR-DQ haplotypes were treated as single units for association and clustering. The T cell repertoires of some 700 subjects were profiled by immunosequencing and related to cytomegalovirus serostatus. A later genetic analysis used genome-wide SNP genotypes for about 55% of the 666 donors, treating that subset as a discovery cohort. HLA typing covered class I and class II loci at four-digit resolution. What the work shows at the level of the full study, not this receptor alone: The only immune exposure information available for the cohort was CMV serostatus. Because counts were too low, 15 to 20 rarely observed V segments, including chromosome 9 orphons, were left out of the earlier analysis of approximately 500 of the donors. Sequencing depth was assumed to be roughly uniform across donors in the presence/absence analyses, though that assumption may not hold. A later analysis found that TCR association rates varied across HLA loci, with DRB1 alleles showing the most associated TCRs and HLA-C alleles the fewest. In a later analysis, several top co-occurrence clusters were reported to appear linked to parvovirus B19, influenza, CMV and Epstein-Barr virus. A later analysis associated 16,951 TCR beta sequences with specific HLA alleles at a false discovery rate of 0.05. Compared with equally common non-associated chains, HLA-associated TCR beta chains in a later analysis were more clonally expanded and had lower generation probabilities. An association between a missense DCLRE1C variant and V-gene and J-gene trimming of TCR beta chains was found in a later genetic analysis and replicated in an independent cohort. An earlier analysis of 450 to 750 of the donors showed that most TCR beta V segments appeared in productive rearrangements either about 87% or about 30% of the time, which broadly matched IMGT annotations. Compared with the approximately 700-donor mean, donors in an Asian-associated ancestry cluster had fewer N-insertions in productive TCRs, according to a later genetic analysis. In vitro tests confirmed that a few of the cytomegalovirus-associated TCR beta chains recognize cytomegalovirus antigens. The classifier was reported to diagnose cytomegalovirus status with high specificity and sensitivity in both the original cohort and the validation cohort. In this cohort, only TCR beta chains were sequenced, and detectable features were limited by the absence of alpha or paired-chain data. A total of 150 to 200 TCR beta chains were listed by the study as associated with cytomegalovirus. Some IMGT-functional V segments, including TRBV6-2 and TRBV6-3, could not be told apart with the 87-base-pair reads, so those segments were excluded. Correlated functional status among segregating V segments might reflect linkage disequilibrium, but an unknown experimental factor could not be ruled out. A further reported finding was that TCR beta sequences accurately predicted the HLA-A and HLA-B alleles for most subjects in the first cohort. Because HLA typing was unavailable for some donors at each locus, only the typed subset was used in association tests. The authors suggested that the approach could potentially be extended to other disease states and immunological phenotypes. In a later analysis, most CMV-associated TCR beta chains were found to appear HLA-restricted, with HLA associations seemingly driven largely by CMV exposure. Across donors, most TCR sequences were observed very rarely, whereas some public TCRs were present in many individuals. A cluster of highly shared sequence variants was judged likely to represent a technical artifact of the sequencing pipeline. Strong co-occurrence of HLA alleles, especially DR and DQ, made assigning TCR associations to individual alleles difficult.

The library was made by the immunoSEQ multiplex PCR assay. A mixture of 60 forward primers for TCR Vbeta segments and 13 reverse primers for TCR Jbeta segments was used in the multiplex PCR. Amplification of the CDR3 region of rearranged TCR beta genes was performed with a multiplex PCR assay on genomic DNA. The amplified TCR beta libraries were sequenced on the Illumina HiSeq System as 87-base-pair reads. Per the original workflow: Across the 700 or so repertoires, a later analysis counted approximately 75 million unique TCR beta chains, around 11 million of which were shared by at least two donors. Raw reads were error-corrected and collapsed into unique sequences by a nearest-neighbor algorithm in which closely related sequences were merged to remove PCR and sequencing errors. To assign V, D and J gene segments, CDR3 sequences were aligned to IMGT reference sequences. Each retained sequence needed at least a six-nucleotide match to both a V gene segment and a J gene segment. A rearrangement was called productive if the CDR3 had no stop codons and remained in frame with V and J, and every other rearrangement was called non-productive. Following IMGT convention, CDR3 was defined as the stretch from the second conserved V-encoded cysteine to the conserved J-encoded phenylalanine. Sequences without an unambiguous match to a single V gene segment were excluded from the earlier analysis of several hundred of the donors. An earlier analysis of approximately 590 of the donors classified V segments as functional when productive rearrangements were above 56.7% and as segregating when the standard deviation between donors was above 5%. A statistical classification framework was developed to diagnose cytomegalovirus status using the catalog of TCR beta chain sequences. V and J gene assignment, in a later analysis, came from comparing TCR nucleotide sequences with IMGT/GENE-DB human TR gene sequences. The TCRdist pipeline was used in a later analysis to assign CDR3 sequences and most-parsimonious VDJ recombination scenarios. In a later analysis, every TCR beta chain was defined by the combination of its CDR3 amino acid sequence and its V-gene family, and reads without a unique V-gene family were dropped. As a way to deal with suspected cross-contamination and a sequencing artifact, a later analysis dropped under 600 nucleotide sequences that were highly shared and had low generation probability. In a later analysis, a clonal expansion index was calculated for each public chain from normalized within-repertoire ranks of inferred template counts. Generation probabilities in a later analysis came from a VDJ recombination model fitted to out-of-frame rearrangements, and those results were checked against IGoR. In a later analysis, TCR-TCR, TCR-HLA and TCR-CMV co-occurrence was scored with hypergeometric tests, and a repertoire-size bias correction was applied to TCR pairs. To estimate false discovery rates, a later analysis permuted the HLA or CMV assignments 20 times. In a later analysis, co-occurring TCRs were grouped using DBSCAN, with TCRdist sequence similarity added in when clustering inside HLA-allele-positive subsets. Co-occurrence clustering excluded repertoires with fewer than 30,000 or more than 120,000 public chains, plus five with anomalous nucleotide sharing. In its TCRdb copy, this immuneACCESS table keeps in-frame sequences only and misses some clones. Where compared with another copy, unresolved V genes explain less than half of these, and the others have no known cause. V and J calls and clone size follow that table, whereas D and trimming were derived from the DNA. The sample table shows more than 70,000 clones, and around three quarters are seen once. Around 2.8% of the sample lies in the top ten.

The cohort was made up of approximately 670 healthy bone marrow donors. At the time of sampling, every cohort member was nominally healthy, though immune exposures that went unrecorded were likely present. The donor tested CMV seronegative and was one of the 352 seronegative cohort members. A peripheral blood sample was collected from each donor, and TCR beta sequencing was performed on peripheral blood mononuclear cells. Genomic DNA extraction from the blood cell samples was performed with the Qiagen DNeasy Blood Extraction Kit. The CDR3 starts with the cysteine, ends with the phenylalanine, and has 15 residues. Only CDR3 DNA remains: 45 bases, in frame from the first base. CDR1 and CDR2 are read off the germline V gene as MNHEY and SVGAGI. Trimming takes 6 bases from V and 1 base from J, and the germline ends sit 13 bases apart. Worth noting for this clone: Its antigen specificity is not known. The record has no base qualities; no much larger clone is one base away.

Sequenced: PBMCs. The TCR was taken from a man aged 40-49 years in good health and CMV-seronegative. Recombination connected TRBV6-5 to TRBJ1-5; TRBD1 is perhaps the D gene, given 6 matching bases. Read as DNA, the sequence is TGTGCCAGCAGGGTCACAGGGTCCAGCAATCAGCCCCAGCATTTT. This is translated as CASRVTGSSNQPQHF.